This T cell receptor beta chain is from a study of CD8+CD57+ T cells in acquired aplastic anemia. Study details: Across the sorted CD4+ and CD8+ cells, DNA amounts averaged roughly 3.5 ug.

CDR3 and TCR beta VDJ profiling relied on a genomic DNA template. Using its own MiXCR run on the reads, TCRdb lists one record per CDR3 protein. The sample shows roughly 150,000 distinct CDR3 sequences, 35% to 55% of them seen only once. The germline gives CDR1 MGHRA, CDR2 YSYEKL. This CDR3 has 15 residues. J lost 7 bases, V lost 0 bases, and 5 bases had no gene match. Study findings and constraints: Patients showed no significant difference from controls in CD8+ Simpson's diversity. Common to patients and controls were around 30 CD8+ CDR3 sequences.

As to this clonotype: Its matching antigen is unknown.

The source is a human donor in good health. This chain links TRBV4-1 with TRBJ2-7, with 11 bases lining up with TRBD2. Sequencing was carried out using sorted CD4+, CD8+, or CD8+CD57+ T cells (not recorded which) from PBMCs. CDR3 sequence reads: CASSQETSGSGEQYF. The CDR3 DNA is TGCGCCAGCAGCCAAGAAACTAGCGGGAGTGGGGAGCAGTACTTC.